In this sample, the clone carrying this T cell receptor (beta chain) turned up many times. The data derive from a study of CD8+CD57+ T cells in acquired aplastic anemia. CDR3 and TCR beta VDJ profiling relied on genomic DNA as the template. TCRdb re-called the reads with MiXCR, one entry per CDR3 protein. The data show 100,000 to 120,000 distinct CDR3 sequences, with less than 65% seen just once and under 35% held by the top ten. This TCR was sampled from a human donor in good health, serving as a control. Sequenced material: sorted CD4+, CD8+, or CD8+CD57+ T cells (not recorded which) from PBMCs.

The CDR3 loop is CASSVASGGSTEAFF. The CDR3 coding sequence is TGTGCCAGCAGCGTAGCATCAGGGGGGAGCACTGAAGCTTTCTTT. This chain joins TRBV9 and TRBJ1-1; the match to TRBD1 covers 7 bases. Trimming removed 0 bases from V and 4 bases from J; junction bases left unmatched: 6. Germline loops: CDR1 SGDLS, CDR2 YYNGEE. The CDR3 spans 15 residues.